Listed below are T cell receptor beta chains from one sample, sequenced in a study of blood T cell repertoires in COVID-19. Repertoires were generated with immunoSEQ multiplex PCR, while TCRdb's copy carries only in-frame clones and drops some. This table has about 400,000 clones, 85% to 90% appearing once. The sequencing sample was made of PBMCs or T cells enriched from blood (not recorded which). The receptors stem from a woman aged 25-40 years who had recovered from COVID-19. Both conserved end residues are part of each CDR3. The D gene is left open where the match is weak. Rows give clone size only sometimes, using once, few, many, or a class for an expanded clone.

length: 16
J: TRBJ2-3
D: NA
size: NA
V: TRBV7-2
DNA: TGTGCCAGCAGCTTAGGTCTATGGGGGCCTACAGATACGCAGTATTTT
CDR3: CASSLGLWGPTDTQYF

length: 17
J: TRBJ2-1
D: TRBD2
size: NA
V: TRBV12-5
DNA: TGTGCTAGTGGTTTGGTGACTAGCGGGGGGTTATACAATGAGCAGTTCTTC
CDR3: CASGLVTSGGLYNEQFF

length: 16
J: TRBJ2-7
D: NA
size: NA
V: TRBV27
DNA: TGTGCCAGCAGTTTATCGAGCGCGTTACTTACCTACGAGCAGTACTTC
CDR3: CASSLSSALLTYEQYF

length: 13
J: TRBJ2-1
D: NA
size: NA
V: TRBV2
DNA: TGTGCCAGCAGTGAAGAAGTTGGCGGTGAGCAGTTCTTC
CDR3: CASSEEVGGEQFF

length: 15
J: TRBJ2-2
D: NA
size: NA
V: TRBV11-2
DNA: TGTGCCAGCAGCCCTCTTTCAGGGTCAACCGGGGAGCTGTTTTTT
CDR3: CASSPLSGSTGELFF

length: 17
J: TRBJ1-3
D: NA
size: NA
V: TRBV21-1
DNA: TGTGCCAGCATCTCCAAGAGGGACAGGGGTAAGTGCAACACCATATATTTT
CDR3: CASISKRDRGKCNTIYF

length: 13
J: TRBJ1-2
D: NA
size: NA
V: TRBV7-2
DNA: TGTGCCAGCAGCTTACTGGACAGTTGGTTTGGCACCTTC
CDR3: CASSLLDSWFGTF

length: 16
J: TRBJ2-3
D: NA
size: NA
V: TRBV21-1
DNA: TGTGCCAGCAGCAAACCTAGGGGGGGTAGCACAGATACGCAGTATTTT
CDR3: CASSKPRGGSTDTQYF

length: 13
J: TRBJ1-5
D: TRBD1
size: NA
V: TRBV30
DNA: TGTGCCTTAACACAGGGGGAGAATCAGCCCCAGCATTTT
CDR3: CALTQGENQPQHF

length: 15
J: TRBJ2-1
D: TRBD2
size: NA
V: TRBV19
DNA: TGTGCCCACTTGACTAGCGGAATCTCCTACAATGAGCAGTTCTTC
CDR3: CAHLTSGISYNEQFF

length: 13
J: TRBJ2-1
D: TRBD2
size: NA
V: TRBV18
DNA: TGTGCCAGTTCCCGCGGGGGGGTGAATGAGCAGTTCTTC
CDR3: CASSRGGVNEQFF

length: 15
J: TRBJ1-4
D: NA
size: NA
V: TRBV9
DNA: TGTGCCAGCAGCGAGAGCGGGACGGAGAATGAAAAACTGTTTTTT
CDR3: CASSESGTENEKLFF

length: 20
J: TRBJ1-1
D: TRBD1
size: NA
V: TRBV5-1
DNA: TGCGCCAGCAGCTTAAAGGTGGTGGGGGACAGGGGAGAATTGGGGACTGAAGCTTTCTTT
CDR3: CASSLKVVGDRGELGTEAFF

length: 13
J: TRBJ1-5
D: NA
size: NA
V: TRBV7-3
DNA: TGTGCCAGCAGCCCGGACATGAATGGGCCCCAGCATTTT
CDR3: CASSPDMNGPQHF

length: 12
J: TRBJ2-1
D: NA
size: NA
V: TRBV28
DNA: TGTGCCAGCAGTACCGTAACATACGAGCAGTTCTTC
CDR3: CASSTVTYEQFF

length: 18
J: TRBJ2-2
D: TRBD1
size: NA
V: TRBV9
DNA: TGTGCCAGCAGCGTACATTCTAGGAGGACAGGGAACACCGGGGAGCTGTTTTTT
CDR3: CASSVHSRRTGNTGELFF

length: 15
J: TRBJ2-7
D: NA
size: NA
V: TRBV7-9
DNA: TGTGCCAGCAGCTTAATGGCGACAGGTCGAAACGAGCAGTACTTC
CDR3: CASSLMATGRNEQYF

length: 13
J: TRBJ1-6
D: TRBD1
size: NA
V: TRBV7-3
DNA: TGTGCCAGCCAGTACAGGGGAAATTCACCCCTCCACTTT
CDR3: CASQYRGNSPLHF

length: 12
J: TRBJ2-7
D: TRBD1
size: NA
V: TRBV27
DNA: TGTGCCAGCAGTGCACTTACCGACAGGGTGTACTTC
CDR3: CASSALTDRVYF

length: 17
J: TRBJ2-1
D: NA
size: few
V: TRBV21-1
DNA: TGTGCCAGCAGCGTCATTCTAGCGGGGGGGCGGATGAATGAGCAGTTCTTC
CDR3: CASSVILAGGRMNEQFF

length: 11
J: TRBJ1-2
D: NA
size: NA
V: TRBV29-1
DNA: TGCAGCGTTGAAATTCGAGATGGCTACACCTTC
CDR3: CSVEIRDGYTF

length: 15
J: TRBJ2-1
D: NA
size: once
V: TRBV3-1/TRBV3-2
DNA: TGTGCCAGCAGCTCCAGCGGGACACTTTTCGATGAGCAGTTCTTC
CDR3: CASSSSGTLFDEQFF

length: 13
J: TRBJ1-5
D: NA
size: NA
V: TRBV6-5
DNA: TGTGCCAGCAGTTACAGGGGAAATCAGCCCCAGCATTTT
CDR3: CASSYRGNQPQHF

length: 17
J: TRBJ2-3
D: NA
size: NA
V: TRBV28
DNA: TGTGCCAGCAGTTTGTCCCTAGCGCTCGGGAGCACAGATACGCAGTATTTT
CDR3: CASSLSLALGSTDTQYF

length: 15
J: TRBJ2-7
D: TRBD2
size: NA
V: TRBV10-2
DNA: TGCGCCAGCAGCGGACTAGCCGGTAACTCCTACGAGCAGTACTTC
CDR3: CASSGLAGNSYEQYF

length: 13
J: TRBJ2-7
D: TRBD1
size: NA
V: TRBV11-2
DNA: TGTGCCAGCAGCGCCCGGGACAGCCGCGAGCAGTACTTC
CDR3: CASSARDSREQYF

length: 13
J: TRBJ1-2
D: NA
size: NA
V: TRBV3-1/TRBV3-2
DNA: TGTGCCAGCAGCCCTGACAGCCTCTATGGCTACACCTTC
CDR3: CASSPDSLYGYTF

length: 13
J: TRBJ1-3
D: NA
size: NA
V: TRBV12-3/TRBV12-4
DNA: TGTGCCAGCAGTTCAGTAACTGGAAACACCATATATTTT
CDR3: CASSSVTGNTIYF

length: 17
J: TRBJ1-5
D: TRBD1
size: NA
V: TRBV18
DNA: TGTGCCAGCTCACCTGGAGGGGGCGCCGGGAGCAATCAGCCCCAGCATTTT
CDR3: CASSPGGGAGSNQPQHF

length: 15
J: TRBJ2-2
D: TRBD2
size: NA
V: TRBV28
DNA: TGTGCCAGCAGTCCCAGCGGGAGGCGGATCGGGGAGCTGTTTTTT
CDR3: CASSPSGRRIGELFF

length: 16
J: TRBJ1-2
D: NA
size: NA
V: TRBV6-1
DNA: TGTGCCAGCAGTGATTTAATGGGGGGTAGTAACTATGGCTACACCTTC
CDR3: CASSDLMGGSNYGYTF

length: 14
J: TRBJ1-1
D: NA
size: once
V: TRBV6-5
DNA: TGTGCCAGCAGAAGGGACATTTCTCACACTGAAGCTTTCTTT
CDR3: CASRRDISHTEAFF

length: 15
J: TRBJ1-1
D: NA
size: NA
V: TRBV15
DNA: TGTGCCACCAGCAGAGGGGAGCTCTTGAACACTGAAGCTTTCTTT
CDR3: CATSRGELLNTEAFF

length: 15
J: TRBJ2-2
D: NA
size: NA
V: TRBV4-2
DNA: TGTGCCAGCAGCCAACACCAACGAGCCGCCGGGGAGCTGTTTTTT
CDR3: CASSQHQRAAGELFF

length: 15
J: TRBJ1-4
D: NA
size: NA
V: TRBV5-1
DNA: TGCGCCAGCAGCTACGGGGACACAACTAATGAAAAACTGTTTTTT
CDR3: CASSYGDTTNEKLFF

length: 15
J: TRBJ1-6
D: NA
size: NA
V: TRBV9
DNA: TGTGCCAGCAGCCCGGGGAGCTCCTATAATTCACCCCTCCACTTT
CDR3: CASSPGSSYNSPLHF

length: 16
J: TRBJ1-6
D: NA
size: NA
V: TRBV5-6
DNA: TGTGCCAGCAGCCCGGGCGGGGGGTCCTATAATTCACCCCTCCACTTT
CDR3: CASSPGGGSYNSPLHF

length: 14
J: TRBJ2-7
D: TRBD1
size: NA
V: TRBV30
DNA: TGTGCCTGGAAATGGGGACAGTTGTCCTACGAGCAGTACTTC
CDR3: CAWKWGQLSYEQYF

length: 14
J: TRBJ1-1
D: NA
size: NA
V: TRBV28
DNA: TGTGCCATAGGCGGTTCTTTGGTACACACTGAAGCTTTCTTT
CDR3: CAIGGSLVHTEAFF